The 25 T cell receptor beta chains presented below share a single source sample, sequenced in a study of post-analysis software for immune sequencing data. Study conclusions and caveats: TRBV5-6, TRBV5-1 and TRBV20-1 were among about 5 TRBV segments more frequent in patients than controls.

The TCR beta cDNA libraries carried unique molecular identifiers. TCRdb called the PCR reads again in MiXCR, with one record for every CDR3 protein. The table lists hundreds of thousands of distinct CDR3 sequences, approximately 59% of them singletons. No antigen has been assigned to these receptors. The sample comprised blood. All receptors derive from a girl between 2 and 10 years old with multiple sclerosis.

Details on this clonotype: The junction departs from germline at one end; a sequencing error may be responsible. The chain has TRBV2 and TRBJ2-4, with D uncertain. The CDR3 runs to 15 residues. Germline CDR1 is SNHLY and CDR2 is FYNNEI. The chain's CDR3 is CTSNFRALAKNIQYF. CDR3 nucleotides: TGTACCAGCAATTTCCGGGCCTTAGCCAAAAACATTCAGTACTTC.

The gene calls are TRBV10-3 and TRBJ2-2; D might be TRBD1 (7 bases). Germline-derived CDR1 and CDR2 are ENHRY and SYGVKD. Trimming left V 2 bases short and J 3 bases short, with 10 bases between. The CDR3 covers 15 residues. For the CDR3, the DNA is TGTGCCATCAGTGAGCCCAGGGGGGACACCGGGGAGCTGTTTTTT. It translates to CAISEPRGDTGELFF.

The chain recombines TRBV7-2 with TRBJ1-6; no clear D gene. The CDR3 runs to 14 residues. Germline CDR1 and CDR2: SGHTA and FQGNSA. The V and J ends lost 5 bases and 11 bases respectively, with 16 bases between them. CDR3 region: CASSPVNSGAPLHF. In DNA form, the CDR3 reads TGTGCCAGCAGCCCAGTCAATTCTGGGGCACCCCTCCACTTT.

The chain combines TRBV15 with TRBJ2-5, with D possibly TRBD2 on 5 matching bases. V shed 0 bases and J shed 3 bases, with 17 bases lying between them. The CDR3 is made up of 17 amino acids. The germline CDR1 and CDR2 sequences are LNHNV and YYDKDF (reference sequence). The CDR3 DNA follows: TGTGCCACCAGCAGAGAGCTAGGGAGCGTCGGGGAAGAGACCCAGTACTTC. Translating gives CATSRELGSVGEETQYF. The whole variable domain, filled in from reference TRBV15 and TRBJ2-5, reads DAMVIQNPRYQVTQFGKPVTLSCSQTLNHNVMYWYQQKSSQAPKLLFHYYDKDFNNEADTPDNFQSRRPNTSFCFLDIRSPGLGDTAMYLCATSRELGSVGEETQYFGPGTRLLVL.

V usage is TRBV29-1 and J usage is TRBJ2-3; D is undetermined. The germline V gene has CDR1 SQVTM and CDR2 ANQGSEA. Trimming stripped 0 bases from V and 6 bases from J, with 10 bases between. The CDR3 runs 13 residues. The CDR3 protein is CSVEDPTIDTQYF. The CDR3, as DNA: TGCAGCGTTGAAGATCCCACGATCGATACGCAGTATTTT.

V and J are TRBV29-1 and TRBJ2-7; D perhaps matches TRBD2 (6 bases). TRBJ2-5 explains the end of the DNA better; the J call may be wrong. The CDR3 extends over 12 amino acids. CDR1 and CDR2 from the germline V gene are SQVTM and ANQGSEA. The CDR3 loop is CSVEEGVRTQYF. DNA for the CDR3: TGCAGCGTAGAGGAGGGTGTTCGGACCCAGTACTTC.

This clonotype has a handful of counts. The chain has TRBV6-5 and TRBJ2-1, with D perhaps TRBD2 (7 bases). The germline V gene has CDR1 MNHEY and CDR2 SVGAGI. The CDR3 sequence is 11 residues long. The V and J ends lost 8 bases and 8 bases respectively, with 10 bases between them. This CDR3 is CASGGADEQFF. The CDR3, as DNA: TGTGCCAGCGGGGGGGCCGATGAGCAGTTCTTC.

On this clonotype itself: One junction end does not reproduce the germline sequence, and a read error may be involved. This chain joins TRBV15 and TRBJ2-7; D perhaps matches TRBD2 (5 bases). This CDR3 comprises 14 residues. Germline lookup yields CDR1 LNHNV and CDR2 YYDKDF (reference sequence). CDR3 protein: CGTSRDKAGHEQYF. In DNA form, the CDR3 reads TGTGGCACCAGCAGAGATAAGGCGGGCCACGAGCAGTACTTC.

This clonotype was seen more than once but under ten times. The genes are TRBV29-1 and TRBJ2-3; possibly TRBD2 for D (6 bases). Between the trimmed V and J ends, which lost 7 bases and 2 bases, there was a span of 16 bases. The CDR3 spans 14 residues. Germline V gene data show CDR1 as SQVTM and CDR2 as ANQGSEA. The CDR3 loop reads CSALLTRVTDTQYF. CDR3 bases: TGCAGCGCCTTACTGACTAGAGTCACAGATACGCAGTATTTT.

The rearrangement links TRBV5-6 to TRBJ2-5; D remains ambiguous. V lost 3 bases, J lost 5 bases, and 8 bases lay in between. Germline CDR1 SGHDT, CDR2 YYEEEE. There are 12 residues in the CDR3. CDR3 region: CASSWYSETQYF. The CDR3 DNA follows: TGTGCCAGCAGCTGGTACTCGGAGACCCAGTACTTC.

The chain couples TRBV29-1 to TRBJ2-4; possibly TRBD2 for D (6 bases). With the DNA end fitting TRBJ2-5 better, the J assignment may be wrong. There are 15 residues in the CDR3. Germline V gene sequence: CDR1 SQVTM, CDR2 ANQGSEA. Here the CDR3 reads CSVVGDRGTQETQYF. DNA for the CDR3: TGCAGCGTTGTAGGGGACCGCGGGACCCAAGAGACCCAGTACTTC.

The genes are TRBV5-1 and TRBJ1-4; D is perhaps TRBD1 (6 bases). The germline V and J ends were trimmed by 0 bases and 8 bases, with 11 bases remaining between them. In germline, CDR1 is SGHRS, CDR2 YFSETQ. The CDR3 contains 14 residues. The DNA for the CDR3 is TGCGCCAGCAGCTTGGGGGACATCGGGGAAAAACTGTTTTTT. Translating gives CASSLGDIGEKLFF.

This chain joins TRBV5-1 and TRBJ1-6, with 7 bases fitting TRBD1. The germline CDR1 and CDR2 sequences are SGHRS and YFSETQ. This CDR3 region has 17 residues. J lost 3 bases, V lost 0 bases, and 6 bases had no gene match. CDR3 sequence (DNA): TGCGCCAGCAGCTTGGATTCGACAGGGAGCTATAATTCACCCCTCCACTTT. Protein product: CASSLDSTGSYNSPLHF.

J is TRBJ1-2 and V is TRBV5-1, with D unclear. The V gene lost 1 base and the J gene lost 0 bases, with 7 bases spanning the gap. Germline loops: CDR1 SGHRS, CDR2 YFSETQ. The CDR3 is 14 residues long. In nucleotides, the CDR3 is TGCGCCAGCAGCTTGAATCCAGCTAACTATGGCTACACCTTC. Residues: CASSLNPANYGYTF.

J is TRBJ2-7 and V is TRBV21-1. The J call is uncertain, as TRBJ2-5 better fits the DNA end. TRBV21-1 is a documented pseudogene. CDR3 size: 11 residues. This CDR3 reads CASRPKETQYF. The DNA of the CDR3 is TGTGCCAGCAGGCCTAAAGAGACCCAGTACTTC.

The chain's CDR3 is CASSYNPQSGETQYF. CDR3 DNA: TGCGCCAGCAGCTATAACCCACAGAGCGGAGAGACCCAGTACTTC. The chain is built from TRBV5-1 and TRBJ2-5, with a possible D match to TRBD2 (5 bases). The CDR3 contains 15 residues. Germline-derived CDR1 and CDR2 are SGHRS and YFSETQ. The ends were cut back, 3 bases at V and 4 bases at J, with 16 bases in the middle.

In DNA form, the CDR3 reads TGTGCCAGCAGTTACTCCCAGGGGACTTCACCCCTCCACTTT. Protein: CASSYSQGTSPLHF. The chain employs TRBV6-2 or TRBV6-3 and TRBJ1-6, with D perhaps TRBD1 (6 bases). The ends were cut back, 0 bases at V and 9 bases at J, with 9 bases in the middle. The germline gives CDR1 MNHEY, CDR2 SVGEGT. CDR3 length: 14 residues.

The chain combines TRBV11-2 with TRBJ1-1; D might be TRBD1 (6 bases). The V and J ends lost 5 bases and 4 bases respectively, with 14 bases between them. CDR3 length: 14 amino acids. Germline V gene sequence: CDR1 SGHAT, CDR2 FQNNGV. For the CDR3, the DNA is TGTGCCAGCAGCAACAGGGTGGGCGCCACTGAAGCTTTCTTT. Translation: CASSNRVGATEAFF.

The chain links TRBV3-1 to TRBJ2-1; 9 nucleotides align to TRBD1. J was trimmed by 4 bases and V by 2 bases; bases with no gene match: 12. CDR3 length: 18 residues. Looked up from germline, CDR1 is LGHDT and CDR2 is YNNKEL (reference sequence). In nucleotides, the CDR3 is TGTGCCAGCAGCCAACCGAGACAGGGGGAGAGGGGTTACAATGAGCAGTTCTTC. It specifies CASSQPRQGERGYNEQFF.

This chain uses TRBV12-3 or TRBV12-4 with TRBJ1-2; D may be TRBD1 (6 bases). Between the trimmed V and J ends, which lost 5 bases and 7 bases, there was a span of 14 bases. This CDR3 region has 13 residues. CDR3 in amino acids: CASSITGFPGYTF. DNA of the CDR3: TGTGCCAGCAGTATTACAGGGTTTCCTGGCTACACCTTC.

V and J are TRBV25-1 and TRBJ2-4; no definite D call. Judging by the DNA end, TRBJ2-7 fits better; the J call may be wrong. The CDR3 extends over 11 amino acids. Germline-derived CDR1 and CDR2 are MGHDK and SYGVNS. As DNA, the CDR3 is TGTGCCAGCCGCATGGGGTACGAGCAGTACTTC. Residues: CASRMGYEQYF.

The genes are TRBV29-1 and TRBJ2-5, with D possibly called TRBD1 or TRBD2 (6 bases each). The CDR3 covers 15 residues. Trimming cost V 4 bases and J 1 base, with 16 bases left between them. The germline V gene has CDR1 SQVTM and CDR2 ANQGSEA. The CDR3 loop is CSVARGTTGQETQYF. CDR3 in DNA: TGCAGCGTTGCTCGCGGGACAACCGGCCAAGAGACCCAGTACTTC.

The rearrangement uses TRBV12-3 or TRBV12-4 and TRBJ2-2; D is possibly TRBD2 (6 bases). Trimming left V 5 bases short and J 1 base short, with 8 bases between. This CDR3 region has 14 residues. DNA of the CDR3: TGTGCCAGCAGTCGGGACTTGAACACCGGGGAGCTGTTTTTT. Its protein product is CASSRDLNTGELFF.

The sample holds a few counts of this clonotype. CDR3 residues: CASSFGQGGYEQYF. In DNA, the CDR3 is TGTGCCAGCAGTTTCGGCCAGGGCGGGTACGAGCAGTACTTC. The V call is TRBV12-3 or TRBV12-4, the J call TRBJ2-7, with D perhaps matching TRBD1 or TRBD2 (5 bases each). The CDR3 contains 14 residues. The V and J ends lost 3 bases and 4 bases respectively, with 13 bases between them.

The chain joins TRBV3-1 to TRBJ1-2; 11 bases agree with TRBD1. Per germline, CDR1 LGHDT and CDR2 YNNKEL (reference sequence). The CDR3 spans 18 residues. Trimming removed 2 bases from V and 5 bases from J; junction bases left unmatched: 13. CDR3 residues: CASSQFTGQGAPVYGYTF. The CDR3, as DNA: TGTGCCAGCAGCCAATTCACAGGACAGGGGGCGCCAGTTTATGGCTACACCTTC.